Presented here are 24 T cell receptor beta chains from one specimen sequenced in a study of beta chain bispecific antibodies for T cell cancers. Overall study results and limits: Most targeted TRBV signal came from the leukemia cell line cells, not normal T cells.

Their recognized antigens are unknown. TCRdb reprocessed the 5' RACE reads with MiXCR, giving one entry per CDR3 protein. The sample lists 17,000 or so distinct CDR3 sequences, 2.1% occurring once. Either OKT3 anti-CD3 antibody or CD3/CD28 beads expanded T cells from blood mononuclear cells over roughly three days. Sequencing input: healthy donor T cells cultured with leukemia cells. Receptors were obtained from a human donor in good health. Some clones in this sample may be carry-over from other donors' samples.

The table lists this clonotype with many counts. One junction end does not reproduce the germline sequence, and a read error may be involved. The rearrangement links TRBV12-3 or TRBV12-4 to TRBJ1-2; TRBD1 agrees at 9 bases. CDR3 length equals 15 residues. The CDR3 coding sequence is TGTGCGAGCAAGGGGTGGGACAGGGCTCACTATGGCTACACCTTC. As protein: CASKGWDRAHYGYTF.

This clonotype has a count of ten or more. The CDR3 sequence: CSAQTGGEAFF. The CDR3 DNA follows: TGCAGCGCCCAAACAGGGGGCGAGGCTTTCTTT. The chain couples TRBV29-1 to TRBJ1-1; 9 nucleotides line up with TRBD1. The CDR3 has 11 amino acids. Unmatched junction bases numbered 8, after V lost 7 bases and J lost 11 bases. CDR1 is SQVTM, CDR2 ANQGSEA, per germline. Full variable domain (missing parts from reference TRBV29-1 and TRBJ1-1): SAVISQKPSRDICQRGTSLTIQCQVDSQVTMMFWYRQQPGQSLTLIATANQGSEATYESGFVIDKFPISRPNLTFSTLTVSNMSPEDSSIYLCSAQTGGEAFFGQGTRLTVV.

This clonotype was seen ten or more times. The CDR3 DNA reads as TGTGCCAGCAGATTTCGTCGGACAGCACTGAACACTGAAGCTTTCTTT. Translation gives CASRFRRTALNTEAFF. The chain is built from TRBV28 and TRBJ1-1; maybe TRBD1 (6 bases). Germline-derived CDR1 and CDR2 are MDHEN and SYDVKM. The CDR3 contains 16 residues. V was pared by 6 bases and J by 0 bases, with 17 bases between.

This clonotype was counted ten times or more. V gene TRBV19 combines with J gene TRBJ2-4; D unclear. Germline CDR1 reads LNHDA; CDR2 reads SQIVND (reference sequence). CDR3 size: 13 residues. Trimming stripped 5 bases from V and 8 bases from J, with 13 bases between. Here the CDR3 reads CASSVWAPDIQYF. The CDR3 DNA reads as TGTGCCAGTAGTGTTTGGGCCCCTGACATTCAGTACTTC.

This clonotype occurred many times. The chain joins TRBV6-5 to TRBJ2-3, with 9 nucleotides matching TRBD2. The V and J ends lost 5 bases and 0 bases, in that order; junction bases with no gene match: 9. The germline gives CDR1 MNHEY, CDR2 SVGAGI. The CDR3 is 17 residues long. The DNA for the CDR3 is TGTGCCAGCAGTCTATCACTAGCGGGCCTGAGCACAGATACGCAGTATTTT. As protein: CASSLSLAGLSTDTQYF.

In its sample, this clonotype was seen many times. The chain is built from TRBV6-5 and TRBJ1-2, with D perhaps TRBD1 (5 bases). Trimming took 0 bases from V and 3 from J, leaving 17 bases between them. CDR1 and CDR2 (germline): MNHEY, SVGAGI. The CDR3 is 17 amino acids. For the CDR3, the DNA is TGTGCCAGCAGTTACTCGGGACTTACCAATGTAGACTATGGCTACACCTTC. Amino acids: CASSYSGLTNVDYGYTF.

This clonotype rates as medium-sized. This chain uses TRBV5-1 with TRBJ2-3; D not certain. V was shortened by 0 bases and J by 5 bases, with 10 bases between the two germline ends. CDR3 length: 14 amino acids. The V gene's germline CDR1 is SGHRS and CDR2 YFSETQ. CDR3 loop: CASSLVSPEDTQYF. The CDR3, as DNA: TGCGCCAGCAGCTTGGTATCTCCGGAAGATACGCAGTATTTT.

This clonotype has at least ten counts. The rearrangement joins TRBV10-3 to TRBJ2-3; D is ambiguous. V shed 4 bases and J shed 8 bases, with 13 bases lying between them. Germline-derived CDR1 and CDR2 are ENHRY and SYGVKD. This CDR3 spans 13 amino acids. DNA of the CDR3: TGTGCCATCAGTGCTCCGGCTCCCGGTACGCAGTATTTT. Amino acid sequence: CAISAPAPGTQYF.

This clonotype came up many times. V usage is TRBV12-2 and J usage is TRBJ2-3; the listed D gene, TRBD1, was not tested against the DNA. TRBV12-2 is designated a pseudogene. The CDR3 has 19 residues. The CDR3 region has the DNA TGTGCAAGTCGCACAAACTTGACGGGGGGGAATTCTAGCACAGATACGCAGTATTTT. Its protein product is CASRTNLTGGNSSTDTQYF.

This clonotype is medium-sized within its sample. This chain uses TRBV7-9 with TRBJ1-6; D unresolved. The CDR3 covers 12 residues. Germline-derived CDR1 and CDR2 are SEHNR and FQNEAQ (reference sequence). Trimming left V 5 bases short and J 17 bases short, with 16 bases between. CDR3 sequence: CASSEITVTIHF. CDR3 nucleotides: TGTGCCAGCAGCGAAATTACAGTGACTATCCACTTT.

This clonotype was found many times. This rearrangement joins TRBV19 to TRBJ1-1; D possibly corresponds to TRBD1 (5 bases). V was trimmed by 4 bases and J by 1 base, leaving 10 bases between them. This CDR3 spans 14 amino acids. Germline CDR1 reads LNHDA; CDR2 reads SQIVND (reference sequence). CDR3 sequence (DNA): TGTGCCAGTAGTACGCCGAGGGGGAACACTGAAGCTTTCTTT. Translated: CASSTPRGNTEAFF.

This clonotype was recorded many times. J is TRBJ1-6 and V is TRBV7-8; TRBD1 might be the D (5 bases). V lost 5 bases and J lost 1, with 15 bases in between. The CDR3 consists of 17 residues. CDR1 and CDR2 (germline): SGHVS, FQNEAQ. Here the CDR3 reads CASSTRDRASYNSPLHF. The CDR3, as DNA: TGTGCCAGCAGCACGAGGGACCGAGCTTCCTATAATTCACCCCTCCACTTT. Based on the CDR3 plus reference TRBV7-8 and TRBJ1-6, the full variable domain is GAGVSQSPRYKVAKRGQDVALRCDPISGHVSLFWYQQALGQGPEFLTYFQNEAQLDKSGLPSDRFFAERPEGSVSTLKIQRTQQEDSAVYLCASSTRDRASYNSPLHFGNGTRLTVT.

This clonotype was found many times. This sequence joins TRBV5-6 and TRBJ1-4; D is unclear. The CDR3 is made up of 15 amino acids. The germline V gene has CDR1 SGHDT and CDR2 YYEEEE. Trimming stripped 0 bases from V and 7 bases from J, with 13 bases between. The CDR3 sequence: CASSLGYGVGEKLFF. The CDR3 DNA reads as TGTGCCAGCAGCTTGGGTTACGGGGTCGGTGAAAAACTGTTTTTT. Variable domain in full (rest from reference TRBV5-6 and TRBJ1-4): DAGVTQSPTHLIKTRGQQVTLRCSPKSGHDTVSWYQQALGQGPQFIFQYYEEEERQRGNFPDRFSGHQFPNYSSELNVNALLLGDSALYLCASSLGYGVGEKLFFGSGTQLSVL.

At least ten counts were recorded for this clonotype. The CDR3 nucleotides are TGTGCCAGCAGTTTAGGGTCGTTCACCGGGGAGCTGTTTTTT. This codes for CASSLGSFTGELFF. V is TRBV12-3 or TRBV12-4 and J is TRBJ2-2; D unresolved. This CDR3 comprises 14 residues. Between the trimmed V and J ends, which lost 1 base and 4 bases, there was a span of 7 bases.

This clonotype was detected ten times or more. CDR3 in DNA: TGCAGCGGCCTCACAGGGGGCGATGAGACCCAGTACTTC. This sequence encodes CSGLTGGDETQYF. The chain joins TRBV29-1 to TRBJ2-5, with TRBD1 identical over 9 bases. Looked up from germline, CDR1 is SQVTM and CDR2 is ANQGSEA. J was trimmed by 5 bases and V by 7 bases; bases with no gene match: 8. The CDR3 is 13 amino acids.

At least ten counts were recorded for this clonotype. The gene calls are TRBV13 and TRBJ2-3; D call uncertain. This CDR3 is 12 amino acids long. The germline V gene encodes CDR1 PRHDT and CDR2 FYEKMQ (reference sequence). V lost 0 bases, J lost 6 bases, and 4 bases lay in between. CDR3 nucleotide sequence: TGTGCCAGCAGCTTAGGGGTGGATACGCAGTATTTT. Translation gives CASSLGVDTQYF.

In this sample, this clonotype turned up many times. The J gene is TRBJ2-1, the V gene TRBV6-1; maybe TRBD1 (5 bases). The germline CDR1 and CDR2 sequences are MNHNS and SASEGT. The CDR3 covers 13 residues. Trimming left V 6 bases short and J 8 bases short, with 14 bases between. The CDR3 sequence is CASRVLGADEQFF. CDR3 nucleotides: TGTGCCAGCAGAGTTCTAGGGGCGGATGAGCAGTTCTTC.

On this clonotype: A read error may explain this, as a much larger clone is one base away. The chain combines TRBV10-3 with TRBJ1-1, with a weak D call TRBD1 (5 bases). Germline V gives CDR1 ENHRY, CDR2 SYGVKD. This CDR3 comprises 14 residues. Trimming removed 5 bases at V and 6 bases at J, with 16 bases between. CDR3 loop: CAISLRASDSEAFF. The CDR3 bases are TGTGCCATCAGTCTCAGGGCCTCGGACTCTGAAGCTTTCTTT.

This rearrangement joins TRBV3-1 to TRBJ2-3; the match to TRBD2 covers 8 bases. Germline V CDR1 and CDR2: LGHDT, YNNKEL (reference sequence). V gave up 0 bases and J gave up 2 bases; unmatched junction bases: 16. The CDR3 spans 20 residues. The CDR3 DNA reads TGTGCCAGCAGCCAAGAATGGTCTTTAATAGCGGGGCGAGACACAGATACGCAGTATTTT. Translating gives CASSQEWSLIAGRDTDTQYF.

This clonotype was detected ten times or more. The chain combines TRBV4-1 with TRBJ2-7, with 7 bases fitting TRBD2. The ends lost 1 base at V and 5 bases at J; junction bases unmatched: 5. The germline CDR1 and CDR2 sequences are MGHRA and YSYEKL. The CDR3 spans 14 residues. CDR3 sequence reads: CASSQAERGNEQYF. As DNA, the CDR3 is TGCGCCAGCAGCCAAGCCGAGCGGGGAAACGAGCAGTACTTC.

Ten or more counts support this clonotype. The chain is built from TRBV7-9 and TRBJ1-2, with D possibly being TRBD1 (6 bases). V dropped 2 bases and J dropped 5 bases, with 15 bases sitting between them. Germline CDR1 reads SEHNR; CDR2 reads FQNEAQ (reference sequence). CDR3 size: 15 residues. The CDR3 DNA follows: TGTGCCAGCAGCTTAACTGGGGGGCGGAGATATGGCTACACCTTC. Translated, it gives CASSLTGGRRYGYTF.

This clonotype has ten or more counts. The chain recombines TRBV7-8 with TRBJ1-1, with D tentatively TRBD1 (5 bases). CDR1 and CDR2 (germline): SGHVS, FQNEAQ. The CDR3 is 15 amino acids. The ends were cut back, 3 bases at V and 2 bases at J, with 13 bases in the middle. The CDR3 DNA follows: TGTGCCAGCAGCTTCGGGACGGAAATCAACACTGAAGCTTTCTTT. The encoded protein is CASSFGTEINTEAFF.

This clonotype was observed many times. The chain recombines TRBV29-1 with TRBJ2-3, with 12 nucleotides matching TRBD2. Germline V gene sequence: CDR1 SQVTM, CDR2 ANQGSEA. The CDR3 is made up of 13 amino acids. V lost 6 bases, J lost 8 bases, and 6 bases stayed unmatched. CDR3 DNA: TGCAGCGTCCCTAGCGGGGGGGCCAGTACGCAGTATTTT. Translation: CSVPSGGASTQYF.

With regard to this clonotype: Possible read error: a much larger clone is one base away. The genes are TRBV2 and TRBJ1-1; D call uncertain. The germline gives CDR1 SNHLY, CDR2 FYNNEI. This CDR3 is built from 14 residues. V lost 4 bases, J lost 4 bases, and 13 bases lay in between. In DNA form, the CDR3 reads TGTGCCAGCAGTGGGGCAGGAGGCGTCACTGAAGCTTTCTTT. As protein: CASSGAGGVTEAFF.